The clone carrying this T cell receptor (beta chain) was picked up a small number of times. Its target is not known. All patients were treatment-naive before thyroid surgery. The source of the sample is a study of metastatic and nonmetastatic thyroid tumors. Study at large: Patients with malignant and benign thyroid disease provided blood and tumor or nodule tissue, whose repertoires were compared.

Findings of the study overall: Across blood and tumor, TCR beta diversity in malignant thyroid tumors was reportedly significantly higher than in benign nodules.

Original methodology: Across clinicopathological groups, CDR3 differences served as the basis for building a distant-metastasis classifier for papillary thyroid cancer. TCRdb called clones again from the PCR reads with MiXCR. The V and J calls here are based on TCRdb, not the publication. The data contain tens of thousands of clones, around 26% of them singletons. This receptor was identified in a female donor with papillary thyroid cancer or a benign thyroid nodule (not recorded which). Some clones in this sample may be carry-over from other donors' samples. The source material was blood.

The CDR3, as DNA: TGTGCCAGCAGTGAAGGATACTATGGCTACACCTTC. This codes for CASSEGYYGYTF. The V gene is TRBV6-1, the J gene TRBJ1-2; D remains unclear. Trimming shortened V by 1 base and J by 3 bases, and 3 bases separated the two germline ends. The CDR3 loop spans 12 amino acids. From germline, CDR1 is MNHNS and CDR2 SASEGT.